A single sample gave rise to the 12 T cell receptor beta chains below, sequenced in a study of graft-versus-host responses after intestinal transplantation. The table came from immunoSEQ multiplex PCR; TCRdb's copy has only in-frame clones and leaves some out. The table records about 90,000 clones, about 91% of them present only once. Their antigens are not known. The specimen comprised unstimulated CD8+ T cells sorted from spleen or lymph node cells, sampled before intestinal transplant. Receptor source: a human donor who received an intestinal transplant.

This clone was seen a single time. The chain joins TRBV7-9 to TRBJ2-1; D is possibly TRBD1 (5 bases). This CDR3 is 12 amino acids long. Trimming removed 3 bases at V and 9 bases at J, with 9 bases between. The germline CDR1 and CDR2 sequences are SEHNR and FQNEAQ (reference sequence). CDR3 in amino acids: CASSFGDSEQFF. The CDR3 DNA reads TGTGCCAGCAGCTTCGGAGACAGTGAGCAGTTCTTC.

The rearrangement uses TRBV19 and TRBJ2-1, with 14 positions matching TRBD2. Germline CDR1 and CDR2: LNHDA and SQIVND (reference sequence). The CDR3 covers 15 residues. V shed 4 bases, J shed 8 bases, and the junction held 4 bases outside the gene matches. CDR3 loop: CASSTGTSGSDEQFF. In DNA, the CDR3 is TGTGCCAGTAGTACAGGGACTAGCGGGAGTGATGAGCAGTTCTTC.

The chain is built from TRBV29-1 and TRBJ2-1; the D is unclear. V was clipped by 5 bases and J by 8 bases, with 7 bases between them. The CDR3 consists of 10 residues. From germline, CDR1 is SQVTM and CDR2 ANQGSEA. The CDR3 here is CSVSTDEQFF. The DNA of the CDR3 is TGCAGCGTTAGTACGGATGAGCAGTTCTTC.

This chain joins TRBV21-1 and TRBJ1-2. TRBV21-1 is recorded as a pseudogene. The CDR3 extends over 11 amino acids. The CDR3 DNA follows: TGTGCCAGCCTAACGGTGTATGGCTACACCTTC. Amino acids: CASLTVYGYTF.

V is TRBV10-1 and J is TRBJ2-7; TRBD1 agrees at 8 bases. This CDR3 contains 15 residues. Germline V gene lookup returns CDR1 WNHNN and CDR2 SYGVQD (reference sequence). The V gene end was trimmed by 7 bases and the J gene end by 1 base; junction bases not matched to a gene: 9. The CDR3 loop reads CASTNQGAHSYEQYF. The CDR3 region has the DNA TGCGCCAGCACAAACCAGGGGGCTCATTCCTACGAGCAGTACTTC.

CDR3 sequence: CASSGDRPRDTEAFF. The CDR3 DNA reads as TGCGCCAGCAGCGGAGACAGACCCCGTGACACTGAAGCTTTCTTT. The V gene is TRBV5-1, the J gene TRBJ1-1; D might be TRBD1 (5 bases). CDR3 length: 15 amino acids. V was shortened by 4 bases and J by 3 bases, with 16 bases between the two germline ends. Germline lookup yields CDR1 SGHRS and CDR2 YFSETQ. The variable domain in full, completed from reference TRBV5-1 and TRBJ1-1, reads KAGVTQTPRYLIKTRGQQVTLSCSPISGHRSVSWYQQTPGQGLQFLFEYFSETQRNKGNFPGRFSGRQFSNSRSEMNVSTLELGDSALYLCASSGDRPRDTEAFFGQGTRLTVV.

The chain uses TRBV7-8 and TRBJ2-7; D perhaps matches TRBD2 (5 bases). The V end lost 5 bases, the J end lost 2 bases, and 10 bases lay between the germline ends. This CDR3 region has 13 residues. CDR1 and CDR2 from the germline V gene are SGHVS and FQNEAQ. The CDR3 nucleotides read TGTGCCAGCAGCGTCAGGACTCCCTACGAGCAGTACTTC. Amino acids: CASSVRTPYEQYF.

This clone was counted a single time. V is TRBV30 and J is TRBJ1-2; D remains ambiguous. V was shortened by 3 bases and J by 5 bases, with 10 bases between the two germline ends. The length of the CDR3 is 12 residues. Germline V lookup: CDR1 GTSNPN, CDR2 SVGIG (reference sequence). CDR3 bases: TGTGCCTGGAGAACCCCCCTATATGGCTACACCTTC. Residues: CAWRTPLYGYTF.

The gene calls are TRBV5-1 and TRBJ2-7; TRBD1 agrees at 7 bases. CDR3 length: 13 residues. Germline-derived CDR1 and CDR2 are SGHRS and YFSETQ. The V segment lost 3 bases and the J segment 1 base; nucleotides outside the gene matches: 1. CDR3 loop: CASSSGGSYEQYF. DNA for the CDR3: TGCGCCAGCAGCTCAGGGGGTTCCTACGAGCAGTACTTC.

The chain recombines TRBV5-6 with TRBJ2-5; perhaps TRBD2 as D (6 bases). The CDR3 sequence is 13 residues long. V was pared by 4 bases and J by 3 bases, with 10 bases between. CDR1 is SGHDT and CDR2 is YYEEEE in the germline V gene. The DNA for the CDR3 is TGTGCCAGCAGCAAGTTAGCGGAAGAGACCCAGTACTTC. Protein product: CASSKLAEETQYF. Looking up the rest from reference TRBV5-6 and TRBJ2-5 gives the full variable domain: DAGVTQSPTHLIKTRGQQVTLRCSPKSGHDTVSWYQQALGQGPQFIFQYYEEEERQRGNFPDRFSGHQFPNYSSELNVNALLLGDSALYLCASSKLAEETQYFGPGTRLLVL.

Remarks on this clone: The same CDR3 is also encoded by other DNA sequences in this sample. This sequence joins TRBV19 and TRBJ2-7; 10 bases line up with TRBD1. The CDR3 covers 14 residues. Germline V gene data show CDR1 as LNHDA and CDR2 as SQIVND (reference sequence). V was clipped by 7 bases and J by 2 bases; unmatched bases: 5. CDR3 protein: CASTAGTGAYEQYF. CDR3 nucleotide sequence: TGTGCCAGTACCGCCGGGACAGGGGCCTACGAGCAGTACTTC.

In nucleotides, the CDR3 is TGTGCCAGCAGCTTAGATACCCCCAGAGAGGCAGCGGTCTCCTACGAGCAGTACTTC. Its translation is CASSLDTPREAAVSYEQYF. The chain is built from TRBV11-3 and TRBJ2-7, with D possibly being TRBD2 (5 bases). The CDR3 runs 19 residues. Trimming left V 0 bases short and J 0 bases short, with 21 bases between. Germline CDR1 is SGHNT and CDR2 is YENEEA.